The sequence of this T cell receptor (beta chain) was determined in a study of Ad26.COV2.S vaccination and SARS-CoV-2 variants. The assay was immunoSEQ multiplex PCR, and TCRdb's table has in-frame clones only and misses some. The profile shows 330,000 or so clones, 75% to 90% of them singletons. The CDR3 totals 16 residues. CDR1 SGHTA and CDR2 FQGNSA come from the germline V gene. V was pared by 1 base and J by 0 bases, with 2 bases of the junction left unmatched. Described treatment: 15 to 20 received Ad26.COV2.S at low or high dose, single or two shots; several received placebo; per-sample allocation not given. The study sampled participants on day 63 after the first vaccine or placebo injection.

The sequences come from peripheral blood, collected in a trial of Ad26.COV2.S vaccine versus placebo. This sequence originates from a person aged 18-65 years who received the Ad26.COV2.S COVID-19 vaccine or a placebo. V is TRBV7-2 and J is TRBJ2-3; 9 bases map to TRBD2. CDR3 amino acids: CASSLGTSGSTDTQYF. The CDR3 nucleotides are TGTGCCAGCAGCTTAGGCACTAGCGGGAGCACAGATACGCAGTATTTT.